The source of this T cell receptor (beta chain) is a study of regulatory T cells in long-lasting Graves disease. The time point denotes: newly diagnosed GD, antithyroid drugs for less than 3 months. PBMCs provided the RNA from which the TCR library was made. Per American Thyroid Association guidelines, Graves' disease was diagnosed. The patients were drawn from one endocrinology department in Xi'an, China. The CDR3 consists of 13 residues. The V gene's germline CDR1 is MGHRA and CDR2 YSYEKL. V was pared by 2 bases and J by 0 bases, with 4 bases between. CDR3 regions were amplified by Arm-PCR using iRepertoire HTBI primers to build TCR beta libraries. One entry per CDR3 protein results from TCRdb running MiXCR on the multiplex PCR reads. The table lists 350,000 to 500,000 distinct CDR3 sequences, roughly 15% of them singletons. The same data also contributed to another study, on T cells in Graves' hyperthyroidism and ophthalmopathy.

The source is a woman in her twenties or thirties with Graves disease. The V call is TRBV4-1, the J call TRBJ2-5; no firm D call. Sequencing used peripheral blood mononuclear cells (PBMCs), obtained at new diagnosis, from a patient treated with antithyroid drugs. CDR3 DNA: TGCGCCAGCAGCCAATGGGACCAAGAGACCCAGTACTTC. Its translation: CASSQWDQETQYF.